This T cell receptor beta chain was retrieved from a study of PD-L1 blockade in urothelial cancer. Whole-study context: Analyses used blood from 3 weeks (second dose) and 6 weeks after treatment start.

Spiking each PCR with synthetic TCR analog templates was performed. The repertoire was sequenced with immunoSEQ multiplex PCR; TCRdb's copy has only in-frame clones and lacks some. The sample holds approximately 70,000 clones; roughly 84% are singletons and the top ten take 8.5% to 10%. Germline trimming cut 6 bases from V and 4 bases from J; bases unmatched to any gene: 5. CDR1 and CDR2 from the germline V gene are MNHEY and SMNVEV (reference sequence). The CDR3 is 14 residues long. Time point given: pretreatment peripheral blood. The clonotype comes from a woman in her 70s with urothelial cancer. The sample in question was PBMCs, obtained around atezolizumab (anti-PD-L1) treatment. This chain connects TRBV27 to TRBJ2-3; 9 nucleotides line up with TRBD2. Here the CDR3 reads CASRTAGGADTQYF. The CDR3 region has the DNA TGTGCCAGCAGGACCGCGGGGGGGGCAGATACGCAGTATTTT.